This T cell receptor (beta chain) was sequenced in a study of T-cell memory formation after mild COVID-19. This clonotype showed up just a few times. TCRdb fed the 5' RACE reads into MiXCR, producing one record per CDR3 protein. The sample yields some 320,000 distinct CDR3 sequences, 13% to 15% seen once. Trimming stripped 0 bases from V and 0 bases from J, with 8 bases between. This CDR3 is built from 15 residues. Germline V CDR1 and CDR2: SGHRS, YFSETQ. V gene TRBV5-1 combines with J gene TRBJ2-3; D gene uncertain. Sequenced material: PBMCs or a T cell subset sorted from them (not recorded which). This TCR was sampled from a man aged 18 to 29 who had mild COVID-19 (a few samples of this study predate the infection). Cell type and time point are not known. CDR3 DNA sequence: TGCGCCAGCAGCTTGGGGTTCCCCAGCACAGATACGCAGTATTTT. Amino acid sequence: CASSLGFPSTDTQYF.